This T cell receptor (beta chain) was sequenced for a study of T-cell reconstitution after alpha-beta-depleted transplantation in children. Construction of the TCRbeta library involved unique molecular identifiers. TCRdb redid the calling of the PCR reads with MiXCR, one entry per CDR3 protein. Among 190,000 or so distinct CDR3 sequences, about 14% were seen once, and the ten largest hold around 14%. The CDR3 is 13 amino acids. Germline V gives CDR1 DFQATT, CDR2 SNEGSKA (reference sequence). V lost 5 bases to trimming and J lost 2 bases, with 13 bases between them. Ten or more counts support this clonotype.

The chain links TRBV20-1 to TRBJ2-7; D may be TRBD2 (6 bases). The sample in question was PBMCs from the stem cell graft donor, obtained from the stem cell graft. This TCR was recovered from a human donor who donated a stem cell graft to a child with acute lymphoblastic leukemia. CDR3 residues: CSAALAPTYEQYF. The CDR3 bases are TGCAGTGCTGCGCTAGCGCCAACCTACGAGCAGTACTTC.